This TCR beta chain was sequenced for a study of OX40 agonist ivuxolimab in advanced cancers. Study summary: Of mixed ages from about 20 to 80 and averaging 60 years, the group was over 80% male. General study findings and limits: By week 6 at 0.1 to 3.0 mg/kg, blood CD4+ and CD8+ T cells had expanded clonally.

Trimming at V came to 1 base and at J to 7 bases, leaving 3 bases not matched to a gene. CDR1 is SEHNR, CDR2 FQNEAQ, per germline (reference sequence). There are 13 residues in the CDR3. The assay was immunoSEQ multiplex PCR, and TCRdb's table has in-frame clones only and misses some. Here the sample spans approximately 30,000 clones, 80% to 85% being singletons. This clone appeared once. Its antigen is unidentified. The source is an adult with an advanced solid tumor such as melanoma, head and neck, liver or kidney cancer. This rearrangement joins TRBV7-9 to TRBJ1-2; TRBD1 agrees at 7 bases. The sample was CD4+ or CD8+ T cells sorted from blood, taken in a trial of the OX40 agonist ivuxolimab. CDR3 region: CASSLVDRVGYTF. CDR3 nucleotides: TGTGCCAGCAGCTTAGTAGACAGGGTTGGCTACACCTTC.